This T cell receptor beta chain was retrieved from a study of control samples from healthy donors and cancer patients. V lost 5 bases and J lost 7, with 15 bases in between. Germline CDR1 reads SGHTA; CDR2 reads FQGNSA. This CDR3 has 15 amino acids. TCRdb's table, derived via immunoSEQ multiplex PCR, lists solely in-frame clones and lacks some. The data hold approximately 180,000 clones, with approximately 94% observed a single time. This clone was seen once. The receptor comes from a woman under 30 in good health. The sample consisted of blood. The rearrangement uses TRBV7-2 and TRBJ1-6; D call uncertain. In DNA form, the CDR3 reads TGTGCCAGCAGCATCGCGAGCGGAGTCAATTCACCCCTCCACTTT. Its protein product is CASSIASGVNSPLHF.